These T cell receptor beta chains were read from a single sample in a study of control samples from healthy donors and cancer patients. Profiling relied on immunoSEQ multiplex PCR, and the TCRdb table lists in-frame clones only, not all of them. The sample gives 150,000 to 200,000 clones, more than 80% of which show up once; roughly 1.3% is in the top ten. Material: blood. The receptors derive from a man aged 25-45 years in good health. The CDR3 runs from the conserved cysteine through the conserved F or W. The D gene is left open where the match is weak. Clone size is given for some rows only: seen once, a few or many times, or a class if the clone is expanded.

size: NA; V: TRBV5-6; D: NA; J: TRBJ2-7; CDR3: CASSLMGPSYEQYF; DNA: TGTGCCAGCAGCTTGATGGGACCTTCCTACGAGCAGTACTTC
size: once; V: TRBV11-2; D: TRBD2; J: TRBJ2-7; CDR3: CASSLVGGTGNEQYF; DNA: TGTGCCAGCAGCTTAGTCGGGGGGACGGGTAACGAGCAGTACTTC
size: NA; V: TRBV9; D: NA; J: TRBJ2-7; CDR3: CASSVDPEPFGEQYF; DNA: TGTGCCAGCAGCGTTGACCCCGAACCCTTTGGGGAGCAGTACTTC
size: NA; V: TRBV5-1; D: TRBD1; J: TRBJ2-3; CDR3: CASSVQGFVTDTQYF; DNA: TGCGCCAGCAGCGTACAGGGGTTCGTTACAGATACGCAGTATTTT
size: once; V: TRBV25-1; D: NA; J: TRBJ1-2; CDR3: CASSDYGNYGYTF; DNA: TGTGCCAGCAGTGACTACGGGAACTATGGCTACACCTTC
size: NA; V: TRBV27; D: NA; J: TRBJ1-6; CDR3: CASSQINSPLHF; DNA: TGTGCCAGCAGTCAGATTAATTCACCCCTCCACTTT
size: NA; V: TRBV7-2; D: TRBD2; J: TRBJ2-5; CDR3: CASSLELGLAGGKQTQYF; DNA: TGTGCCAGCAGCTTAGAGCTGGGGCTAGCGGGGGGCAAACAGACCCAGTACTTC
size: NA; V: TRBV5-1; D: NA; J: TRBJ1-1; CDR3: CASSLVVNTEAFF; DNA: TGCGCCAGCAGCTTGGTCGTGAACACTGAAGCTTTCTTT
size: once; V: TRBV6-5; D: NA; J: TRBJ1-5; CDR3: CASSTGPPFNQPQHF; DNA: TGTGCCAGCAGCACGGGACCCCCCTTTAATCAGCCCCAGCATTTT
size: NA; V: TRBV5-4; D: NA; J: TRBJ2-7; CDR3: CASSLAGGVGEQYF; DNA: TGTGCCAGCAGCTTGGCCGGGGGCGTTGGGGAGCAGTACTTC
size: NA; V: TRBV27; D: TRBD1; J: TRBJ2-3; CDR3: CASSPLGTGGADTQYF; DNA: TGTGCCAGCAGTCCTCTCGGGACAGGGGGCGCAGATACGCAGTATTTT
size: NA; V: TRBV9; D: NA; J: TRBJ1-1; CDR3: CASSVRAVNTEAFF; DNA: TGTGCCAGCAGCGTCCGTGCTGTTAACACTGAAGCTTTCTTT
size: NA; V: TRBV19; D: TRBD1; J: TRBJ1-1; CDR3: CASSMGTGGSTEAFF; DNA: TGTGCCAGTAGTATGGGGACAGGTGGTAGCACTGAAGCTTTCTTT
size: NA; V: TRBV19; D: TRBD1; J: TRBJ1-4; CDR3: CASRVTGAANEEKLFF; DNA: TGTGCCAGTAGGGTAACAGGGGCAGCTAATGAGGAAAAACTGTTTTTT
size: NA; V: TRBV24-1; D: TRBD2; J: TRBJ2-7; CDR3: CATSLAGGYEQYF; DNA: TGTGCCACCAGTCTGGCGGGGGGTTACGAGCAGTACTTC
size: NA; V: TRBV7-2; D: TRBD2; J: TRBJ2-3; CDR3: CASSPRTSGRTDTQYF; DNA: TGTGCCAGCAGCCCACGGACTAGCGGGAGAACAGATACGCAGTATTTT
size: NA; V: TRBV2; D: NA; J: TRBJ1-1; CDR3: CASNFDRVATEAFF; DNA: TGTGCCAGCAATTTCGACCGGGTGGCCACTGAAGCTTTCTTT
size: NA; V: TRBV6-1; D: TRBD2; J: TRBJ2-2; CDR3: CASSDLAGVGTGELFF; DNA: TGTGCCAGCAGTGATCTAGCGGGAGTTGGCACCGGGGAGCTGTTTTTT
size: NA; V: TRBV5-8; D: NA; J: TRBJ1-6; CDR3: CASSPLATTNSPLHF; DNA: TGTGCCAGCAGCCCCTTAGCCACTACAAATTCACCCCTCCACTTT
size: NA; V: TRBV5-1; D: NA; J: TRBJ1-1; CDR3: CASSKQGWGMNTEAFF; DNA: TGCGCCAGCAGCAAGCAGGGATGGGGTATGAACACTGAAGCTTTCTTT
size: NA; V: TRBV7-6; D: NA; J: TRBJ1-3; CDR3: CASSLSGLGNTIYF; DNA: TGTGCCAGCAGCTTATCAGGGTTGGGCAACACCATATATTTT
size: NA; V: TRBV4-3; D: NA; J: TRBJ1-6; CDR3: CASSHQGSSYNSPLHF; DNA: TGCGCCAGCAGCCACCAGGGCAGCTCCTATAATTCACCCCTCCACTTT
size: NA; V: TRBV5-5; D: TRBD1; J: TRBJ2-2; CDR3: CASSWTGQGGGELFF; DNA: TGTGCCAGCAGCTGGACGGGACAGGGGGGCGGGGAGCTGTTTTTT
size: NA; V: TRBV4-2; D: TRBD1; J: TRBJ1-3; CDR3: CASSQVIGTVGGNTIYF; DNA: TGTGCCAGCAGCCAAGTTATCGGGACAGTGGGCGGAAACACCATATATTTT
size: NA; V: TRBV9; D: NA; J: TRBJ2-3; CDR3: CASSVGGHRTDTQYF; DNA: TGTGCCAGCAGCGTAGGCGGGCACCGCACAGATACGCAGTATTTT
size: NA; V: TRBV20-1; D: NA; J: TRBJ1-1; CDR3: CSASTNTEAFF; DNA: TGCAGTGCTAGTACGAACACTGAAGCTTTCTTT
size: NA; V: TRBV6-5; D: TRBD1; J: TRBJ1-1; CDR3: CASSYLKRQGNTEAFF; DNA: TGTGCCAGCAGTTACCTGAAACGACAGGGGAACACTGAAGCTTTCTTT